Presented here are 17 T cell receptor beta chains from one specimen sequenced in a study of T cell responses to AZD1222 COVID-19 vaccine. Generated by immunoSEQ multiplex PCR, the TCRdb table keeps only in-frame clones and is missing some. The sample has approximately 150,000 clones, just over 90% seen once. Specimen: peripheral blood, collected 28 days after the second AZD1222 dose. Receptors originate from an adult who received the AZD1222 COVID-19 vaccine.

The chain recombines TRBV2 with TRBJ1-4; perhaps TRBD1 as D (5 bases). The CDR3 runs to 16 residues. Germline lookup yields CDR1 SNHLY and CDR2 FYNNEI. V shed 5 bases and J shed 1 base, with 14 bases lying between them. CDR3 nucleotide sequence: TGTGCCAGCAGTACCCCAGGGTTAGGAACTAATGAAAAACTGTTTTTT. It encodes CASSTPGLGTNEKLFF.

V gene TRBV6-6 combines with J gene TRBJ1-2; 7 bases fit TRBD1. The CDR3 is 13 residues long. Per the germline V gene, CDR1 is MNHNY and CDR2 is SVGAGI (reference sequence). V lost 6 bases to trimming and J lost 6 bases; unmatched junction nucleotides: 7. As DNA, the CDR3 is TGTGCCAGCAGACTGAGGGGGCTCCATGGCTACACCTTC. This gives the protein CASRLRGLHGYTF.

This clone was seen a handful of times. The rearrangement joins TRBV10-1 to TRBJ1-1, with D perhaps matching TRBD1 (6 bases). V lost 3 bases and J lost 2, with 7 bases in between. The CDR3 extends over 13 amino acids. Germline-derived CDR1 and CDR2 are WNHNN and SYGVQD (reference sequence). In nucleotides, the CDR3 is TGCGCCAGCAGTGAACAGGGCAACACTGAAGCTTTCTTT. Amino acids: CASSEQGNTEAFF.

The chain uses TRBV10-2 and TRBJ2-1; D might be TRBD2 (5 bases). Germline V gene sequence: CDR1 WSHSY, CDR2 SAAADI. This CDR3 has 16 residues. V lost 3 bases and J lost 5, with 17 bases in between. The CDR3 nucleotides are TGCGCCAGCAGTGATGGGCCGGGTCCAGCGGACAATGAGCAGTTCTTC. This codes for CASSDGPGPADNEQFF.

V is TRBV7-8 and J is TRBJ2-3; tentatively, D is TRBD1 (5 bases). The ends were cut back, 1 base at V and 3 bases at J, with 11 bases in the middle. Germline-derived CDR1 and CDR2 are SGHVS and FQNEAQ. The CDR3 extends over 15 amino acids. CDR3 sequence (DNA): TGTGCCAGCAGCTTAGTGGTGGGGCAGACAGATACGCAGTATTTT. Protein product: CASSLVVGQTDTQYF.

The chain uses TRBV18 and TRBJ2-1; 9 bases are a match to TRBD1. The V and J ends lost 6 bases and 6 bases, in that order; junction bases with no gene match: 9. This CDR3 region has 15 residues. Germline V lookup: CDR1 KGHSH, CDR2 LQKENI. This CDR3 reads CASSLGQGLRNEQFF. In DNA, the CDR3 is TGTGCCAGCTCGTTGGGACAGGGTCTGCGCAATGAGCAGTTCTTC.

Written as DNA, the CDR3 is TGTGCCAGCAGTCAGACTAGAAATGAGCAGTTCTTC. Its translation: CASSQTRNEQFF. This rearrangement joins TRBV27 to TRBJ2-1, with D tentatively TRBD2 (6 bases). V was cut by 5 bases and J by 7 bases, with 9 bases left in between. Germline CDR1 MNHEY, CDR2 SMNVEV (reference sequence). The CDR3 is made up of 12 amino acids.

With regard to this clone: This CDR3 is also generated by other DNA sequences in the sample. The CDR3 loop is CASRDSSGANVLTF. CDR3 sequence (DNA): TGCGCCAGCCGAGACAGCTCTGGGGCCAACGTCCTGACTTTC. The rearrangement uses TRBV5-1 and TRBJ2-6, with D possibly matching TRBD1 (5 bases). The CDR3 sequence is 14 residues long. In germline, CDR1 is SGHRS, CDR2 YFSETQ. The V end lost 7 bases, the J end lost 0 bases, and 8 bases lay between the germline ends.

This CDR3 is CASSLRGTDEAFF. Written as DNA, the CDR3 is TGTGCCAGCAGTTTAAGGGGGACCGACGAAGCTTTCTTT. The J gene is TRBJ1-1, the V gene TRBV27; TRBD1 might be the D (6 bases). This CDR3 region has 13 residues. V gave up 2 bases and J gave up 8 bases, with 12 bases separating them. CDR1 and CDR2 (germline): MNHEY, SMNVEV (reference sequence).

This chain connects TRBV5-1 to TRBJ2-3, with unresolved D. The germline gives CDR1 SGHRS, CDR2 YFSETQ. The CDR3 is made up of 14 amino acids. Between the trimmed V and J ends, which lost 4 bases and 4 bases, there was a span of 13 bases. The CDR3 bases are TGCGCCAGCAGCCTACCCTTGTCGGCAGATACGCAGTATTTT. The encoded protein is CASSLPLSADTQYF.

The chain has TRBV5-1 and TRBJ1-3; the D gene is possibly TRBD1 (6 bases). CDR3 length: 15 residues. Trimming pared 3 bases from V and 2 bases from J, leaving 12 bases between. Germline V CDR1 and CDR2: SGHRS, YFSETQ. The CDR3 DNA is TGCGCCAGCAGCTATGAAACAGGGCCTGGAAACACCATATATTTT. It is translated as CASSYETGPGNTIYF. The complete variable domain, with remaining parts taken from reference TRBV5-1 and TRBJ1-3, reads KAGVTQTPRYLIKTRGQQVTLSCSPISGHRSVSWYQQTPGQGLQFLFEYFSETQRNKGNFPGRFSGRQFSNSRSEMNVSTLELGDSALYLCASSYETGPGNTIYFGEGSWLTVV.

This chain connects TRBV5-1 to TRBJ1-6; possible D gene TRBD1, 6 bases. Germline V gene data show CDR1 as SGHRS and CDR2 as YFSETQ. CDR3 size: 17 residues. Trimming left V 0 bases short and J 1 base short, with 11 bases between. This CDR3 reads CASSLDGGRSYNSPLHF. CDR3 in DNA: TGCGCCAGCAGCTTGGACGGGGGCAGATCCTATAATTCACCCCTCCACTTT.

The chain's CDR3 is CASRPGKGRSTEAFF. CDR3 coding DNA: TGTGCCAGCAGACCCGGCAAGGGTAGGAGCACTGAAGCTTTCTTT. V and J are TRBV21-1 and TRBJ1-1. TRBV21-1 has pseudogene status. The length of the CDR3 is 15 residues.

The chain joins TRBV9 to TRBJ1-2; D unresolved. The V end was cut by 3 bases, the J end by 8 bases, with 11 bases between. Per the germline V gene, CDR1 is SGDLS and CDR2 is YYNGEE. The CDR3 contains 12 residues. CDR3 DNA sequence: TGTGCCAGCAGCGGTCCGAGCCGGGGCTACACCTTC. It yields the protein CASSGPSRGYTF.

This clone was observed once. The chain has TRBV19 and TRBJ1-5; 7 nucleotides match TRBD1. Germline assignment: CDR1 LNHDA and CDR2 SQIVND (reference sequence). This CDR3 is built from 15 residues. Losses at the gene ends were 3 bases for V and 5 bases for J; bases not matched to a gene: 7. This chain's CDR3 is CASSISGTAHQPQHF. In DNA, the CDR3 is TGTGCCAGTAGTATCTCGGGGACAGCCCATCAGCCCCAGCATTTT.

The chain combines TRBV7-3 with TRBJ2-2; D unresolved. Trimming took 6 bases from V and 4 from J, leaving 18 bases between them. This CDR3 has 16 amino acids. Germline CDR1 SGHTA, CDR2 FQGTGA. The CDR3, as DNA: TGTGCCAGCAGACCACCCGGGCCCCGAGGCACCGGGGAGCTGTTTTTT. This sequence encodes CASRPPGPRGTGELFF.

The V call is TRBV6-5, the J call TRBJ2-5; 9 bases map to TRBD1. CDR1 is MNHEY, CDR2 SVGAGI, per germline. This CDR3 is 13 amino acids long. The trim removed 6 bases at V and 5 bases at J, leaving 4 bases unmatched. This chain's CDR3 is CASSRDRDETQYF. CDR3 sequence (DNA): TGTGCCAGCAGCCGGGACAGGGATGAGACCCAGTACTTC.